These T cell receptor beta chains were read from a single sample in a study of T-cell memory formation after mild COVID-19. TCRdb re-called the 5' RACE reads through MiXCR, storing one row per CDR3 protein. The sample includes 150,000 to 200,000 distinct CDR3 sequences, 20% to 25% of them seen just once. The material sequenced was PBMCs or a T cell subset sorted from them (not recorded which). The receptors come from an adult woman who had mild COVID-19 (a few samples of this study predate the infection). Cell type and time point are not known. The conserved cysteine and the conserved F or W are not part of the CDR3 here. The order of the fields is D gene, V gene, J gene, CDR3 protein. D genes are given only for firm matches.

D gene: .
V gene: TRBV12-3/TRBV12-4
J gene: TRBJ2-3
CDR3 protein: ASSTAGRFTDTQY

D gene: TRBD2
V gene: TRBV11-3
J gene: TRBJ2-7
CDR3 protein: ASSFGRESSYEQY

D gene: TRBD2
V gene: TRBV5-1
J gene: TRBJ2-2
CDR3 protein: ASSVRTSRNTGELF

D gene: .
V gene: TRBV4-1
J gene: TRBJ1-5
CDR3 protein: ASSQVGGNQPQH

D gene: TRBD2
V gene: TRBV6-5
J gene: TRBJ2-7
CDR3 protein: ASSYSILAGSYEQY

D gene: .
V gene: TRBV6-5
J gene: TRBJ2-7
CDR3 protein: ASSYGPGGGYEQY

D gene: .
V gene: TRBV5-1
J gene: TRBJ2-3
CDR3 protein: ASSRGTFSGTDTQY

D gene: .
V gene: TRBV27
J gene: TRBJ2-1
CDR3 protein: ASSGIYNEQF

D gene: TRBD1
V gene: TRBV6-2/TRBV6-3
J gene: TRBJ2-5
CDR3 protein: ASSYLGQVQETQY

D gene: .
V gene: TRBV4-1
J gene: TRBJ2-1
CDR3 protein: ASSQETGHYNEQF

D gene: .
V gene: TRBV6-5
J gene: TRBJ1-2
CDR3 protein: ASSYGGTNYGYT

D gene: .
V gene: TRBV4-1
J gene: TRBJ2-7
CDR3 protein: ASWDGGYEQY

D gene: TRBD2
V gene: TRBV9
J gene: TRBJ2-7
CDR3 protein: ASSVDQRGSSYEQY

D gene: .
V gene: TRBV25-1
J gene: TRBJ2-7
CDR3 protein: ASRATTSPHEQY

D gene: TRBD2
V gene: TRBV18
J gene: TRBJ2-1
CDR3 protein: ASSPLTGGAYNEQF

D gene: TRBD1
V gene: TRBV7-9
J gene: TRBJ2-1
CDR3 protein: ASSSLGQGLNEQF

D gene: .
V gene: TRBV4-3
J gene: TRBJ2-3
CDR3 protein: ASSQDLPGSRTDTQY

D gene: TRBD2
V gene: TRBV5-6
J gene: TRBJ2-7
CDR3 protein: ASSLFSGLDYEQY

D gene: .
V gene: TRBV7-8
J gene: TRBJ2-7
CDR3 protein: ASSLAGAGVIREQY

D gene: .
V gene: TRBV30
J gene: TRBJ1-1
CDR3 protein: AWSVLASEAF

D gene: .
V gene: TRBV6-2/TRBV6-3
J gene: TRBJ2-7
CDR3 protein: ASRSGFVEQY

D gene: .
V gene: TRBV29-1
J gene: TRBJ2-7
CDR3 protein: SAGRQESTEQY

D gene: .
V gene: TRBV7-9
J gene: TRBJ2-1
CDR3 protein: ASSLEVDLANNEQF

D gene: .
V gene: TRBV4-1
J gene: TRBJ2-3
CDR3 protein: ASSQDRDVGDTQY

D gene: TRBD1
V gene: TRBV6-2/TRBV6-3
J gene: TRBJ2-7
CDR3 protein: ASTGTGKLLYEQY

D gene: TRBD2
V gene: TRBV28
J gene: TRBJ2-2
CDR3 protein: ASSLLAGGTSGELF

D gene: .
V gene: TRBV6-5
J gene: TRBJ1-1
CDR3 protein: ASSYSGLGQGTEAF

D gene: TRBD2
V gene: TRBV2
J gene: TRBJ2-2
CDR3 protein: ASSSSGSSPGELF

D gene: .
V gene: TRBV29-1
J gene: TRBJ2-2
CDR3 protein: SVLRGGTGELF

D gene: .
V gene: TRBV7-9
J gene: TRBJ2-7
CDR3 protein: ASSPPDLTNSYEQY

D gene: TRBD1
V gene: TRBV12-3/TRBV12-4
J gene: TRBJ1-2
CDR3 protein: ASSLDREGDGYT

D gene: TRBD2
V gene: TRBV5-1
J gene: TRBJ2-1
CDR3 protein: ASSLGYKRESGEQF

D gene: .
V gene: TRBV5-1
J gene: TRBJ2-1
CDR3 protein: ASSLAGTGYNEQF

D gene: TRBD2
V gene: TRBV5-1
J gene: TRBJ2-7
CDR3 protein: ASSTGLAETYEQY

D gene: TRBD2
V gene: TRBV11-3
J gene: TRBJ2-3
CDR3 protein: ASSLDRTSGAITDTQY

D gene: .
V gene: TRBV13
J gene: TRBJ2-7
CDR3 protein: ASSTRHYEQY

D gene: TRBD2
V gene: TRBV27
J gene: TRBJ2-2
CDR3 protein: ASSFSGGVTGELF

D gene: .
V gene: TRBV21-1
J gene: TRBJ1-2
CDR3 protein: ASSKRAGRKINYGYT

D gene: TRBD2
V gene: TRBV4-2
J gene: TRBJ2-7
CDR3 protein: ASSNRLAGGGYEQY

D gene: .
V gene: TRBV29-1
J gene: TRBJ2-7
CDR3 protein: SVEVAGSPYEQY

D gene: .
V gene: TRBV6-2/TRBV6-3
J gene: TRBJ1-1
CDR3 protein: ASTPTGYMNTEAF

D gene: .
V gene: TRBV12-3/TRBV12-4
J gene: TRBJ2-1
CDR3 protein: ASSLVRENEQF

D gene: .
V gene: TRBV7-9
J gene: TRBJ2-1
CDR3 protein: ASSFPPRVYNEQF

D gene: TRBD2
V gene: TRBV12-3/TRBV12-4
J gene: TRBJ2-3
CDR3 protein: ASSRLAGSTDTQY

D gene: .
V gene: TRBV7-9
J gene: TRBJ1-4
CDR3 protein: ASHTGGKGGEKLF

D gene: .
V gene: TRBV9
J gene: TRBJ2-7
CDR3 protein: ASSVGEGVPY

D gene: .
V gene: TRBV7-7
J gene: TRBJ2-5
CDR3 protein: ASSLVIAPRETQY

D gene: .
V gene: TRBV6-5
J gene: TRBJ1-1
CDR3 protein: ASSYSSSAEAF

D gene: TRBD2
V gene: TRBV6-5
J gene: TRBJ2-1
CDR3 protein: ASSRPSGRINEQF

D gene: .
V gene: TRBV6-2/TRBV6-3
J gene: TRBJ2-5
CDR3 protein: ASSGLGETQY